These 13 T cell receptor beta chains share one sample of origin, sequenced in a study of early T cells in non-severe SARS-CoV-2 infection. TCRdb called the 5' RACE reads again in MiXCR, with one record for every CDR3 protein. The table lists fewer than 110,000 distinct CDR3 sequences, 11% of them singletons. Sequenced input: whole blood. Source of these receptors: an adult who was a healthcare worker with PCR-confirmed SARS-CoV-2 infection or an uninfected control (not recorded which).

This clonotype was seen many times. This chain joins TRBV20-1 and TRBJ1-5; 8 bases align to TRBD1. This CDR3 comprises 15 residues. The germline CDR1 and CDR2 sequences are DFQATT and SNEGSKA (reference sequence). Trimming at V came to 5 bases and at J to 2 bases, leaving 8 bases not matched to a gene. In DNA form, the CDR3 reads TGCAGTGCTCGCCTTCCAGGGGGCGGCAATCAGCCCCAGCATTTT. Translation gives CSARLPGGGNQPQHF.

This clonotype was observed a few times. The V gene is TRBV12-3 or TRBV12-4, the J gene TRBJ2-7; D not certain. This CDR3 spans 14 amino acids. The germline V and J ends were trimmed by 2 bases and 4 bases, with 12 bases remaining between them. The CDR3 DNA follows: TGTGCCAGCAGTTTATGGACCCAGAAATACGAGCAGTACTTC. Protein product: CASSLWTQKYEQYF.

This chain connects TRBV3-1 to TRBJ2-6; no clear D. The CDR3 has 17 amino acids. V lost 2 bases and J 2 bases, leaving 13 bases between the germline ends. Looked up from germline, CDR1 is LGHDT and CDR2 is YNNKEL (reference sequence). CDR3 nucleotides: TGTGCCAGCAGCCAACTGAGATGGGTGGCTGGGGCCAACGTCCTGACTTTC. It translates to CASSQLRWVAGANVLTF. The full variable domain, in which reference TRBV3-1 and TRBJ2-6 provide the parts outside the CDR3, is DTAVSQTPKYLVTQMGNDKSIKCEQNLGHDTMYWYKQDSKKFLKIMFSYNNKELIINETVPNRFSPKSPDKAHLNLHINSLELGDSAVYFCASSQLRWVAGANVLTFGAGSRLTVL.

The sample holds many counts of this clonotype. The chain has TRBV2 and TRBJ2-7; D uncertain. Trimming took 6 bases from V and 1 from J, leaving 16 bases between them. CDR3 length: 15 residues. Germline CDR1 is SNHLY and CDR2 is FYNNEI. The CDR3 sequence: CASRAITSVSYEQYF. For the CDR3, the DNA is TGTGCCAGCAGGGCTATTACCTCCGTTTCCTACGAGCAGTACTTC. Using reference TRBV2 and TRBJ2-7 for the parts outside the CDR3, the full variable domain is EPEVTQTPSHQVTQMGQEVILRCVPISNHLYFYWYRQILGQKVEFLVSFYNNEISEKSEIFDDQFSVERPDGSNFTLKIRSTKLEDSAMYFCASRAITSVSYEQYFGPGTRLTVT.

The V call is TRBV2, the J call TRBJ1-4; no clear D. The CDR3 loop spans 14 amino acids. V gave up 5 bases and J gave up 7 bases, with 14 bases separating them. Germline V gene lookup returns CDR1 SNHLY and CDR2 FYNNEI. This CDR3 is CASSQDVGLEKLFF. CDR3 bases: TGTGCCAGCAGTCAGGACGTCGGTCTTGAAAAACTGTTTTTT.

This chain links TRBV5-4 with TRBJ1-2; perhaps TRBD1 as D (5 bases). Germline V CDR1 and CDR2: SGHNT, YYREEE (reference sequence). This CDR3 contains 14 residues. V was clipped by 5 bases and J by 2 bases, with 13 bases between them. CDR3 loop: CASRNWGRNYGYTF. CDR3 DNA: TGTGCCAGCAGGAATTGGGGCAGGAACTATGGCTACACCTTC.

This clonotype showed up many times. The chain employs TRBV23-1 and TRBJ2-7; 7 bases match TRBD1. TRBV23-1 is an open reading frame whose function is uncertain. V lost 2 bases and J lost 5; bases outside the gene matches: 6. This CDR3 comprises 14 residues. The chain's CDR3 is CASSQPGQRHEQYF. CDR3 in DNA: TGCGCCAGCAGTCAACCGGGACAGCGACACGAGCAGTACTTC.

This clonotype was picked up many times. The V gene is TRBV20-1, the J gene TRBJ2-7; D might be TRBD1 (5 bases). V gave up 4 bases and J gave up 3 bases, with 7 bases separating them. Germline lookup yields CDR1 DFQATT and CDR2 SNEGSKA (reference sequence). The CDR3 runs to 11 residues. CDR3 residues: CSANRNYEQYF. Written as DNA, the CDR3 is TGCAGTGCTAACAGGAACTACGAGCAGTACTTC.

The sample holds a few counts of this clonotype. This chain uses TRBV29-1 with TRBJ1-1; D is uncertain. Per germline, CDR1 SQVTM and CDR2 ANQGSEA. This CDR3 has 13 residues. The V end was cut by 7 bases, the J end by 1 base, with 13 bases between. The CDR3, as DNA: TGCAGCGCCGGGATAGATTCGAACACTGAAGCTTTCTTT. This codes for CSAGIDSNTEAFF.

This clonotype was detected ten times or more. V usage is TRBV11-1 and J usage is TRBJ2-7; TRBD1 matches 8 bases. J was trimmed by 2 bases and V by 2 bases; bases with no gene match: 5. This CDR3 is 15 amino acids long. CDR1 is SGHAT and CDR2 is FQDESV in the germline V gene (reference sequence). The CDR3 DNA is TGTGCCAGCAGCTTACTCCGGACAGGGACCTACGAGCAGTACTTC. Translation gives CASSLLRTGTYEQYF.

V gene TRBV24-1 combines with J gene TRBJ2-5; no clear D. The CDR3 totals 13 residues. Germline-derived CDR1 and CDR2 are KGHDR and SFDVKD. Trimming left V 1 base short and J 6 bases short, with 8 bases between. CDR3 region: CATSDFGGQTQYF. The CDR3 DNA follows: TGTGCCACCAGTGATTTTGGTGGGCAGACCCAGTACTTC.

This clonotype was seen many times. The chain employs TRBV12-3 or TRBV12-4 and TRBJ2-7; 9 nucleotides agree with TRBD2. CDR3 length: 17 residues. The V gene end was trimmed by 5 bases and the J gene end by 1 base; junction bases not matched to a gene: 12. The CDR3 protein is CASSPPPVAGASYEQYF. CDR3 DNA: TGTGCCAGCAGTCCCCCCCCCGTAGCGGGAGCGTCCTACGAGCAGTACTTC.

This clonotype was recorded at least ten times. The rearrangement joins TRBV12-3 or TRBV12-4 to TRBJ2-7; no definite D call. Deletions cut 7 bases from V and 0 bases from J, with 10 bases between. The CDR3 is 13 amino acids. The CDR3, as DNA: TGTGCCAGCACCGCCGACGCCTCCTACGAGCAGTACTTC. Its protein product is CASTADASYEQYF.